This paragraph reports one TCR beta chain. This sample is part of a study of PD-L1 blockade in urothelial cancer. Across the whole study: The patients' atezolizumab therapy, 1,200 mg intravenously every 3 weeks, started at some point between 2014 and 2016. T cells numbered a median of around 150,000 in the blood samples.

Clones were sequenced by immunoSEQ multiplex PCR, and TCRdb holds only the in-frame ones, with some missing. The sample holds some 110,000 clones, roughly 90% seen once. Germline V gene lookup returns CDR1 SGHRS and CDR2 YFSETQ. The CDR3 length is 17 residues. The V gene end was trimmed by 5 bases and the J gene end by 0 bases; junction bases not matched to a gene: 9. Specified time point: peripheral blood 6 weeks after treatment start. The sample was PBMCs, taken around atezolizumab (anti-PD-L1) treatment. The chain employs TRBV5-1 and TRBJ2-1, with 9 bases that match TRBD2. The TCR sequence derives from a man in his sixties with urothelial cancer. This chain's CDR3 is CASRLAGDLDSYNEQFF. The CDR3 DNA follows: TGCGCCAGCAGATTAGCGGGAGATCTAGACTCCTACAATGAGCAGTTCTTC.